This T cell receptor beta chain was identified during a study of T cell responses to AZD1222 COVID-19 vaccine (dated by TCRdb to the early 2020s). For context, the study as a whole: AZD1222 recipients whose second dose came at about 4 weeks and those whose second dose came at about 12 weeks were combined into one group, since spike-specific TCR depth and breadth did not differ between the two schedules. TCR sequencing was performed for more than 230 trial participants, of whom 200 to 210 were given two doses of AZD1222 and around 25 were given two doses of MenACWY control vaccine. Trial participants were enrolled by age into subgroups of 18-55, 56-69 and 70-plus years, and around 150, 28 and 57 TCR-sequenced participants, respectively, were included in these subgroups.

This clone was counted once. Its antigen is unknown. It has no much larger one-base neighbor in the sample; base qualities were not kept. Overall study results and their limits: Participants were mostly white British, with more females than males. The authors suggested clonal diversity may have been underestimated. Vaccine-associated CD4 TCRs spanned the whole spike protein, with dominant responses in regions 160-218 and 743-854. No day 14 peak-response samples were available, so repertoires were characterized only after the peak T cell response. After two AZD1222 doses, both the breadth and the depth of spike-specific TCRs were significantly higher than at day 0 and than in MenACWY recipients. In the small 56-69-year group, the increase in depth fell short of significance, most likely because of low power. Conclusions about previously exposed vaccinees are limited because only six or seven AZD1222 recipients were SARS-CoV-2 seropositive at baseline. Epitopes outside the regions mutated in the B.1.351 and B.1.1.7 variants were reportedly recognized by nearly half of the unique spike-specific TCRs.

V gives up 1 base and J gives up 7 bases, and the segment between their germline ends measures 11 bases. The CDR1 and CDR2 encoded by the germline V gene (reference sequence) are LGHDT and YNNKEL. The CDR3 sequence holds 13 residues, the cysteine and phenylalanine included. Here the CDR3 DNA is all that survives: 39 bases in frame from base 1. The CDR3 regions of human TCRbeta chains were analyzed by immunosequencing. As for how the authors treated the data: Repertoire TCRs were matched against a reference library of SARS-CoV-2-specific TCRs generated with the MIRA antigen-specificity platform. Breadth was defined as the fraction of unique TCRs that were SARS-CoV-2-associated, and depth was defined as the fraction of total T cells that were SARS-CoV-2-associated. Using the MIRA data, every spike-specific TCR was mapped to the spike region that the TCR reacted to and assigned to either a CD4 or a CD8 class. Log10-transformed breadth and depth values were compared by one-way ANOVA with Sidak's multiple comparisons tests. TCRdb took this table from immuneACCESS and kept in-frame rearrangements with V and J called. Such tables lack part of the clones; where checked against another copy, unresolved V genes explain under half of the gap, and the rest is unexplained. V and J calls and clone size are copied from that table; D and trimming were computed from the DNA. Present in this sample are about 82,000 clones, just under 90% of which were seen just once. The ten most abundant clones make up more than 5% of the sample.

This specimen's time point label, per the study, means: baseline before first vaccination. The vaccinee samples were drawn from two UK trials, COV001 and COV002, one of which was a single-blind randomized controlled phase 2/3 trial testing AZD1222 (ChAdOx1 nCoV-19) in healthy adults. For TCRbeta chain sequencing, PBMC samples from trial participants were taken at day 0 and at day 28 after the second dose. This TCR came from an adult in good health. Sample: peripheral blood, taken on day 0 of AZD1222 vaccination. This chain joins TRBV3-1 (or the pseudogene TRBV3-2) to TRBJ2-7; the D gene assignment is perhaps TRBD1 or TRBD2, with each matching 6 bases. The CDR3 region has the sequence CASSQGGALEQYF. In nucleotides, the sequence is TGTGCCAGCAGCCAAGGGGGGGCTCTGGAGCAGTACTTC.